Each of the 28 T cell receptor beta chains below was sequenced from the same sample in a study of blood T cells in healthy people across ages (dated by TCRdb to between 2014 and 2016). Library preparation employed 5' RACE. Sequenced on an Illumina HiSeq 2500. A second PCR of roughly 6 to 11 cycles was run with a J-beta primer mix and a sample-barcoded 5' primer. TCRdb reprocessed the public reads (quality trimming at Q25 with fastp, clone calling with MiXCR) and kept in-frame beta chains. Duplicate CDR3 protein sequences are folded into a single record with the most common DNA and genes. In this sample the table shows more than 800,000 distinct CDR3 sequences, about 30% of which occur a single time. Of the sample, approximately 15% falls within the top ten clones. Sample: blood. The receptors shown here come from a woman of 80 years or more in good health.

In its sample, this clonotype was seen many times. The chain recombines TRBV24-1 with TRBJ1-2; TRBD1 agrees at 7 bases. The CDR3 has 13 amino acids. With V trimmed by 3 bases and J by 6 bases, 3 bases remained unmatched. Germline CDR1 and CDR2: KGHDR and SFDVKD. The CDR3 DNA sequence: TGTGCCACCAGTGATCCGGGACAGAATGGCTACACCTTC. Translating gives CATSDPGQNGYTF.

The rearrangement uses TRBV12-3 or TRBV12-4 and TRBJ1-5, with TRBD1 matching 7 bases. The CDR3 has 15 residues. V dropped 3 bases and J dropped 6; count of bases not matched to a gene: 8. The CDR3 DNA sequence: TGTGCCAGCAGTTTTAAGGAGGGGGCGTGTCAGCCCCAGCATTTT. Encoded protein: CASSFKEGACQPQHF.

This clonotype was detected many times. J is TRBJ2-5 and V is TRBV18, with TRBD2 matching 11 bases. The CDR3 has 15 amino acids. Trimming took 7 bases from V and 2 from J; bases not matched to a gene: 6. Germline V gene lookup returns CDR1 KGHSH and CDR2 LQKENI. The CDR3 nucleotides are TGTGCCAGCTTAGGACTAGCGGGTTCACAAGAGACCCAGTACTTC. Residues: CASLGLAGSQETQYF. Full variable domain (rest looked up from reference TRBV18 and TRBJ2-5): NAGVMQNPRHLVRRRGQEARLRCSPMKGHSHVYWYRQLPEEGLKFMVYLQKENIIDESGMPKERFSAEFPKEGPSILRIQQVVRGDSAAYFCASLGLAGSQETQYFGPGTRLLVL.

This clonotype was detected only a few times. The CDR3 sequence is CASSRDLSGGNSPLHF. The CDR3 nucleotides are TGTGCCAGCTCCCGAGACCTCTCAGGGGGAAATTCACCCCTCCACTTT. This sequence joins TRBV18 and TRBJ1-6; 7 bases align to TRBD1. From germline, CDR1 is KGHSH and CDR2 LQKENI. J was trimmed by 7 bases and V by 6 bases; bases with no gene match: 12. CDR3 length equals 16 residues.

This clonotype has a handful of counts. This chain links TRBV14 with TRBJ1-1; D is unresolved. Germline V gives CDR1 SGHDN, CDR2 FVKESK. V gave up 1 base and J gave up 0 bases, with 9 bases separating them. The CDR3 totals 15 residues. The CDR3 loop reads CASSQAPVLNTEAFF. Here the CDR3 DNA reads TGTGCCAGCAGCCAAGCCCCGGTATTGAACACTGAAGCTTTCTTT.

CDR3: CASSVVGGQNTEAFF. The CDR3 DNA sequence: TGTGCCAGCAGCGTAGTCGGAGGACAGAACACTGAAGCTTTCTTT. J is TRBJ1-1 and V is TRBV9; the D gene is possibly TRBD1 (5 bases). Deletions cut 0 bases from V and 1 base from J, with 10 bases between. The CDR3 runs to 15 residues. In germline, CDR1 is SGDLS, CDR2 YYNGEE. The full variable domain, in which reference TRBV9 and TRBJ1-1 provide the parts outside the CDR3, is DSGVTQTPKHLITATGQRVTLRCSPRSGDLSVYWYQQSLDQGLQFLIQYYNGEERAKGNILERFSAQQFPDLHSELNLSSLELGDSALYFCASSVVGGQNTEAFFGQGTRLTVV.

This clonotype was recorded at least ten times. The rearrangement joins TRBV15 to TRBJ2-3, with 9 nucleotides matching TRBD1. The V gene end was trimmed by 0 bases and the J gene end by 6 bases; junction bases not matched to a gene: 10. The germline gives CDR1 LNHNV, CDR2 YYDKDF (reference sequence). The CDR3 is 17 amino acids. The CDR3 is CATSRDRGQGMVDTQYF. CDR3 coding DNA: TGTGCCACCAGCAGAGATAGGGGACAGGGTATGGTTGATACGCAGTATTTT. Full variable domain (missing parts from reference TRBV15 and TRBJ2-3): DAMVIQNPRYQVTQFGKPVTLSCSQTLNHNVMYWYQQKSSQAPKLLFHYYDKDFNNEADTPDNFQSRRPNTSFCFLDIRSPGLGDTAMYLCATSRDRGQGMVDTQYFGPGTRLTVL.

As regards this clonotype: One base away lies a much larger clone, so this may be a sequencing read error. The rearrangement links TRBV5-1 to TRBJ1-2; 7 positions match TRBD1. Germline V gives CDR1 SGHRS, CDR2 YFSETQ. CDR3 length equals 14 residues. This chain's CDR3 is CASSLVGQNYDYTF. Written as DNA, the CDR3 is TGCGCCAGCAGCTTGGTGGGACAGAACTATGACTACACCTTC.

In the case of this clonotype: This sequence may be a read error, since a much larger clone differs from it by one base. The CDR3 spells CASSLVQGAEAFF. Written as DNA, the CDR3 is TGTGCCAGCAGCTTAGTCCAGGGAGCTGAAGCTTTCTTT. The chain recombines TRBV7-2 with TRBJ1-1; a weak D match, TRBD1 (5 bases). Germline V gene lookup returns CDR1 SGHTA and CDR2 FQGNSA. CDR3 length: 13 residues. Trimming cost V 1 base and J 6 bases, with 9 bases left between them. The full variable domain, completed using reference TRBV7-2 and TRBJ1-1, is GAGVSQSPSNKVTEKGKDVELRCDPISGHTALYWYRQSLGQGLEFLIYFQGNSAPDKSGLPSDRFSAERTGGSVSTLTIQRTQQEDSAVYLCASSLVQGAEAFFGQGTRLTVV.

The chain recombines TRBV20-1 with TRBJ1-1, with D possibly being TRBD1 (6 bases). The CDR3 spans 14 residues. Germline CDR1 is DFQATT and CDR2 is SNEGSKA (reference sequence). The V and J ends lost 0 bases and 8 bases respectively, with 16 bases between them. The CDR3 region is CSAREGQGLVEAFF. The CDR3, as DNA: TGCAGTGCTAGAGAGGGTCAGGGGTTGGTCGAAGCTTTCTTT.

In this sample, this clonotype turned up many times. This chain links TRBV5-1 with TRBJ2-3, with 9 bases matching TRBD2. With 3 bases clipped from V and 3 bases from J, the junction kept 5 bases outside the gene matches. There are 15 residues in the CDR3. CDR1 SGHRS and CDR2 YFSETQ come from the germline V gene. CDR3 nucleotide sequence: TGCGCCAGCAGCTCCTCTAGCGGGGCGACAGATACGCAGTATTTT. It specifies CASSSSSGATDTQYF.

This clonotype was seen ten or more times. The V call is TRBV5-1, the J call TRBJ2-7; possibly TRBD2 for D (5 bases). The length of the CDR3 is 14 residues. V was clipped by 4 bases and J by 7 bases, with 18 bases between them. Germline CDR1 and CDR2: SGHRS and YFSETQ. CDR3 DNA sequence: TGCGCCAGCAGCCCGTCATCCCTTGGGAGAGAGCAGTACTTC. It encodes CASSPSSLGREQYF.

This clonotype was counted at least ten times. The gene calls are TRBV6-2 or TRBV6-3 and TRBJ2-1, with 10 bases matching TRBD2. V gave up 0 bases and J gave up 4 bases; unmatched junction bases: 3. The CDR3 length is 16 residues. From germline, CDR1 is MNHEY and CDR2 SVGEGT. The CDR3 sequence: CASSYSKRGGYNEQFF. As DNA, the CDR3 is TGTGCCAGCAGTTACTCGAAGCGGGGGGGGTACAATGAGCAGTTCTTC.

This clonotype was counted at least ten times. The CDR3 here is CASSQEELAGGRNNEQFF. CDR3 in DNA: TGTGCCAGCAGCCAAGAAGAACTAGCGGGGGGGCGAAACAATGAGCAGTTCTTC. V is TRBV14 and J is TRBJ2-1, with 13 bases aligning to TRBD2. The junction had 7 bases not matched to a gene; V was cut back by 0 bases and J by 5 bases. This CDR3 has 18 amino acids. From germline, CDR1 is SGHDN and CDR2 FVKESK. Variable domain in full (rest from reference TRBV14 and TRBJ2-1): EAGVTQFPSHSVIEKGQTVTLRCDPISGHDNLYWYRRVMGKEIKFLLHFVKESKQDESGMPNNRFLAERTGGTYSTLKVQPAELEDSGVYFCASSQEELAGGRNNEQFFGPGTRLTVL.

This clonotype was observed at least ten times. The junction and the germline gene differ at one end; a read error may be behind it. V gene TRBV7-2 combines with J gene TRBJ1-6; D is possibly TRBD1 (6 bases). The CDR3 length is 15 residues. Germline V gives CDR1 SGHTA, CDR2 FQGNSA. As DNA, the CDR3 is TGTGCCAGCAGCCTAGCAACAGGGAGGAATTCACCCCTCCACTTT. Protein product: CASSLATGRNSPLHF. Combining the CDR3 with reference TRBV7-2 and TRBJ1-6 gives the whole variable domain GAGVSQSPSNKVTEKGKDVELRCDPISGHTALYWYRQSLGQGLEFLIYFQGNSAPDKSGLPSDRFSAERTGGSVSTLTIQRTQQEDSAVYLCASSLATGRNSPLHFGNGTRLTVT.

This clonotype showed up many times. This chain links TRBV14 with TRBJ2-1; 8 positions match TRBD2. Germline trimming cut 0 bases from V and 1 base from J; bases unmatched to any gene: 14. Germline CDR1 is SGHDN and CDR2 is FVKESK. The CDR3 extends over 20 amino acids. The CDR3 sequence: CASSQDPPTEQRGSYNEQFF. The CDR3 nucleotides read TGTGCCAGCAGCCAAGATCCCCCCACCGAGCAGCGGGGGTCCTACAATGAGCAGTTCTTC. The whole variable domain, filled in from reference TRBV14 and TRBJ2-1, reads EAGVTQFPSHSVIEKGQTVTLRCDPISGHDNLYWYRRVMGKEIKFLLHFVKESKQDESGMPNNRFLAERTGGTYSTLKVQPAELEDSGVYFCASSQDPPTEQRGSYNEQFFGPGTRLTVL.

As concerns this clonotype: A much larger clone is a single base away; this may be a read error. The chain joins TRBV2 to TRBJ2-1; D possibly matches TRBD1 or TRBD2 (6 bases each). Germline values: CDR1 SNHLY, CDR2 FYNNEI. This CDR3 has 13 residues. The CDR3 reads CDSRGGISGEQFF. In DNA form, the CDR3 reads TGTGACAGCAGGGGCGGGATCAGCGGGGAGCAGTTCTTC.

The V and J genes are TRBV6-1 and TRBJ2-4; 8 bases fit TRBD1. The end of the DNA is better explained by TRBJ2-7, so the J call may be wrong. CDR3 length equals 15 residues. Germline lookup yields CDR1 MNHNS and CDR2 SASEGT. CDR3 sequence (DNA): TGTGCCAGCAGTTTCTGGACAGGGTTCACAAACGAGCAGTACTTC. This gives the protein CASSFWTGFTNEQYF.

CDR3 region: CASSQDSGASYYEQYF. The DNA for the CDR3 is TGTGCCAGCAGCCAAGATAGTGGAGCCTCCTACTACGAGCAGTACTTC. The chain joins TRBV14 to TRBJ2-7; D call uncertain. Germline CDR1 reads SGHDN; CDR2 reads FVKESK. The germline V and J ends were trimmed by 0 bases and 3 bases, with 15 bases remaining between them. CDR3 length: 16 amino acids. Full variable domain (missing parts from reference TRBV14 and TRBJ2-7): EAGVTQFPSHSVIEKGQTVTLRCDPISGHDNLYWYRRVMGKEIKFLLHFVKESKQDESGMPNNRFLAERTGGTYSTLKVQPAELEDSGVYFCASSQDSGASYYEQYFGPGTRLTVT.

This clonotype was seen many times. The chain couples TRBV12-3 or TRBV12-4 to TRBJ1-5; D is undetermined. The CDR3 sequence is 15 residues long. Trimming cost V 1 base and J 1 base, with 8 bases left between them. The CDR3 nucleotides read TGTGCCAGCAGTTTAGAAGTGATCAGCAATCAGCCCCAGCATTTT. It yields the protein CASSLEVISNQPQHF.

This clonotype occurred once. This clone may be a read error of a much larger clone one base away. The CDR3 loop reads CASSLEGGRDMQYF. CDR3 coding DNA: TGTGCCAGCAGCTTAGAGGGGGGGAGAGATATGCAGTATTTT. This chain links TRBV5-5 with TRBJ2-3; the D gene is possibly TRBD2 (7 bases). Germline CDR1 SGHKS, CDR2 YYEKEE (reference sequence). CDR3 length: 14 amino acids.

This clonotype was counted many times. V usage is TRBV24-1 and J usage is TRBJ2-3; tentative D call: TRBD1 (5 bases). The germline V gene has CDR1 KGHDR and CDR2 SFDVKD. Trimming removed 1 base from V and 2 bases from J, with 9 bases in between. This CDR3 is built from 15 residues. The CDR3 nucleotides are TGTGCCACCAGTGATTTTCAGGGAACCACAGATACGCAGTATTTT. Translated, it gives CATSDFQGTTDTQYF.

This clonotype has a count of ten or more. The chain joins TRBV29-1 to TRBJ2-1, with 10 bases identical to TRBD1. Trimming cost V 7 bases and J 7 bases; bases outside gene matches: 7. Germline lookup yields CDR1 SQVTM and CDR2 ANQGSEA. The CDR3 spans 13 residues. CDR3 bases: TGCAGCGCCAGGACAGGGGGGATAAATGAGCAGTTCTTC. The encoded protein is CSARTGGINEQFF.

The rearrangement joins TRBV11-2 to TRBJ1-1; D uncertain. Germline assignment: CDR1 SGHAT and CDR2 FQNNGV. Trimming shortened V by 1 base and J by 5 bases, and 14 bases separated the two germline ends. This CDR3 is built from 15 residues. CDR3 coding DNA: TGTGCCAGCAGCTTAGGAGCTGGGTTGGGTACTGAAGCTTTCTTT. Amino acids: CASSLGAGLGTEAFF. The variable domain in full, completed from reference TRBV11-2 and TRBJ1-1, reads EAGVAQSPRYKIIEKRQSVAFWCNPISGHATLYWYQQILGQGPKLLIQFQNNGVVDDSQLPKDRFSAERLKGVDSTLKIQPAKLEDSAVYLCASSLGAGLGTEAFFGQGTRLTVV.

This clonotype has at least ten counts. The chain is built from TRBV7-9 and TRBJ2-6, with a possible D match to TRBD1 (6 bases). V was pared by 1 base and J by 0 bases, with 16 bases between. Germline CDR1 is SEHNR and CDR2 is FQNEAQ (reference sequence). This CDR3 is built from 19 residues. The CDR3 bases are TGTGCCAGCAGCTTAGGACAGGAGTTCTTCAGCTCTGGGGCCAACGTCCTGACTTTC. Translated, it gives CASSLGQEFFSSGANVLTF.

This clonotype has just a few counts. This chain uses TRBV29-1 with TRBJ1-1; the match to TRBD1 covers 8 bases. Unmatched junction bases numbered 13, after V lost 6 bases and J lost 10 bases. The CDR3 loop spans 13 amino acids. Per the germline V gene, CDR1 is SQVTM and CDR2 is ANQGSEA. In DNA, the CDR3 is TGCAGCGTGGATCGACAGGGGATTGGGGCAGCTTTCTTT. This codes for CSVDRQGIGAAFF.

DNA of the CDR3: TGTGCCAGCAGCTTAGTTAGCGGGAGGGCCGAAACTCATACGCAGTATTTT. This translates into CASSLVSGRAETHTQYF. The chain links TRBV7-2 to TRBJ2-3; 11 nucleotides line up with TRBD2. The J segment lost 7 bases and the V segment lost 1 base, leaving 10 bases of the junction unmatched. CDR3 length: 17 amino acids. CDR1 is SGHTA and CDR2 is FQGNSA in the germline V gene.

This rearrangement joins TRBV9 to TRBJ2-2, with 8 bases matching TRBD1. Germline V gene sequence: CDR1 SGDLS, CDR2 YYNGEE. With 0 bases clipped from V and 6 bases from J, the junction kept 7 bases outside the gene matches. The length of the CDR3 is 16 residues. The CDR3 DNA sequence: TGTGCCAGCAGCGTAGGCGGACAGGGTGGGGCCGGGGAGCTGTTTTTT. It is translated as CASSVGGQGGAGELFF.